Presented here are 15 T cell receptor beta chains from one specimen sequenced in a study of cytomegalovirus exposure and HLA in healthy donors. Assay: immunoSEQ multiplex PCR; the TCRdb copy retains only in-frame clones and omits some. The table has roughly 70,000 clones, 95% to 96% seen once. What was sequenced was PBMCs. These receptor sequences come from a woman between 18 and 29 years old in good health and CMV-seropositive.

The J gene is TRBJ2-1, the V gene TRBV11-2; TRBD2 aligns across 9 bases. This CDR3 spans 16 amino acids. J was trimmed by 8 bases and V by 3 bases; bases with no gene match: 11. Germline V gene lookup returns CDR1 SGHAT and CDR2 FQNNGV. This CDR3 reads CASSLALAGDMDEQFF. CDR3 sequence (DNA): TGTGCCAGCAGCTTGGCCTTAGCGGGAGACATGGATGAGCAGTTCTTC.

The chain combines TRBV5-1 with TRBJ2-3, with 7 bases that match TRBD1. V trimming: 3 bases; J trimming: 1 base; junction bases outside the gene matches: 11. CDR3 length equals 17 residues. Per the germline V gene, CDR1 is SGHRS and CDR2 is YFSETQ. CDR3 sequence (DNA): TGCGCCAGCAGCTCGTACAGGGGTCCCCGGGGCACAGATACGCAGTATTTT. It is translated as CASSSYRGPRGTDTQYF. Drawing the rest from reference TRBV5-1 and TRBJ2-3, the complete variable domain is KAGVTQTPRYLIKTRGQQVTLSCSPISGHRSVSWYQQTPGQGLQFLFEYFSETQRNKGNFPGRFSGRQFSNSRSEMNVSTLELGDSALYLCASSSYRGPRGTDTQYFGPGTRLTVL.

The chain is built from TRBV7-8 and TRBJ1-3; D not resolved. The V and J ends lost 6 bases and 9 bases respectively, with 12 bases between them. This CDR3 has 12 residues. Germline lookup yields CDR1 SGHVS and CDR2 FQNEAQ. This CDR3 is CASRSTGSTIYF. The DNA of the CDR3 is TGTGCCAGCAGGTCAACGGGGAGCACCATATATTTT.

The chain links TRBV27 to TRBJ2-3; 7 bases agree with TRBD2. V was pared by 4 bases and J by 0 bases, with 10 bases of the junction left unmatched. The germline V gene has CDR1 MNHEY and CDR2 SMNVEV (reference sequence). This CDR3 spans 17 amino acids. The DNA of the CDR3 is TGTGCCAGCAGTTATGTCGGTGGGAGGGCCAGCACAGATACGCAGTATTTT. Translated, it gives CASSYVGGRASTDTQYF.

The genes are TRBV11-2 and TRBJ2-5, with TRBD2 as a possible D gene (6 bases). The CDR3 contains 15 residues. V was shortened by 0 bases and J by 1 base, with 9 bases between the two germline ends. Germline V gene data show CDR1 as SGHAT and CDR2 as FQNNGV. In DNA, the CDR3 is TGTGCCAGCAGCTTAGATGGGGGGACCCAAGAGACCCAGTACTTC. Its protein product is CASSLDGGTQETQYF.

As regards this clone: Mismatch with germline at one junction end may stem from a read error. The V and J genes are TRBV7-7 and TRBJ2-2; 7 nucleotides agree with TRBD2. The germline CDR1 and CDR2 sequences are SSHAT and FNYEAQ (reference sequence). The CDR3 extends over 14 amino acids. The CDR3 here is CASSPATGGGELFF. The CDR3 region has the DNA TGTGCTAGCAGCCCAGCTACGGGGGGCGGGGAGCTGTTTTTT.

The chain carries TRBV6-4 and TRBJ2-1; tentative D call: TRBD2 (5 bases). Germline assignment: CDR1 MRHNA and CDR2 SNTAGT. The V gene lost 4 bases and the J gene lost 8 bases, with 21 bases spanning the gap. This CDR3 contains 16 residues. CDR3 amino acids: CASSVAFTEKGDEQFF. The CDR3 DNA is TGTGCCAGCAGTGTAGCGTTTACGGAAAAGGGCGATGAGCAGTTCTTC.

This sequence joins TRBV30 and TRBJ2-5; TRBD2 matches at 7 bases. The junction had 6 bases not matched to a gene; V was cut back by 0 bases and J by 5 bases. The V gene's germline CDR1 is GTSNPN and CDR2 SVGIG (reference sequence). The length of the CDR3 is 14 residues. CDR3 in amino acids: CAWSVGGGLETQYF. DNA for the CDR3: TGTGCCTGGAGTGTTGGGGGGGGGTTGGAGACCCAGTACTTC.

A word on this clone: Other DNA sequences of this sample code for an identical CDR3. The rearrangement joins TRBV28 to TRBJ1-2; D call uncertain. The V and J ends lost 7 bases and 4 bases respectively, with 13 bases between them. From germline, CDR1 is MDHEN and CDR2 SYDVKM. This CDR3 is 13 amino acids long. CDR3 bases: TGTGCCAGCAACGTGGCTGGGCCCTATGGCTACACCTTC. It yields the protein CASNVAGPYGYTF.

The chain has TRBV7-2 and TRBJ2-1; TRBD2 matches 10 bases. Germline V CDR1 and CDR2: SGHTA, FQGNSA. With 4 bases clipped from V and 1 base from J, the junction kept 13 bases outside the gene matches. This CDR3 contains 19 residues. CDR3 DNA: TGTGCCAGCAGCTCAATAGCGGGAGGCCTTACCGCTTCCTACAATGAGCAGTTCTTC. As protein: CASSSIAGGLTASYNEQFF.

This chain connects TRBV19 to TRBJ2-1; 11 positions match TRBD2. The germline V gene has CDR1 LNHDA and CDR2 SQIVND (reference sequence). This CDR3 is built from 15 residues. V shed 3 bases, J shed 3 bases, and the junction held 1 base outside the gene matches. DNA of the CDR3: TGTGCCAGTAGTATTGGACTAGCGGGCTACAATGAGCAGTTCTTC. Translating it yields CASSIGLAGYNEQFF.

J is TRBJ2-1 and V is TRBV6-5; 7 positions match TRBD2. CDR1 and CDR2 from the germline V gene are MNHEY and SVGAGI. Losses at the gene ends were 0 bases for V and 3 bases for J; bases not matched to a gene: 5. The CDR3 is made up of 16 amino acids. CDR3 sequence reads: CASSYSELASYNEQFF. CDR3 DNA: TGTGCCAGCAGTTACTCGGAACTAGCGAGCTACAATGAGCAGTTCTTC.

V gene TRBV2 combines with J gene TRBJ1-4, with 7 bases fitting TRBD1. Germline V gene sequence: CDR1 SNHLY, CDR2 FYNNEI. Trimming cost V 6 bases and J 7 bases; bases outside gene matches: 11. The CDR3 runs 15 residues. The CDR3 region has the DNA TGTGCCAGCAGGGCCCAAACAGGGGTTGGTGAAAAACTGTTTTTT. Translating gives CASRAQTGVGEKLFF.

This chain's CDR3 is CASSYGLACTYEQYF. The CDR3 region has the DNA TGTGCCAGCAGTTACGGGCTAGCGTGCACCTACGAGCAGTACTTC. The chain uses TRBV6-7 and TRBJ2-7; a possible D gene is TRBD2 (6 bases). TRBV6-7 qualifies as an ORF whose function is uncertain. This CDR3 has 15 residues. The V gene lost 2 bases and the J gene lost 2 bases, with 13 bases spanning the gap.

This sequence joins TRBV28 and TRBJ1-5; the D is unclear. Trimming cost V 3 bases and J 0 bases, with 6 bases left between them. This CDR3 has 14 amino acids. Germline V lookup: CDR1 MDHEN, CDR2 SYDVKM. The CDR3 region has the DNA TGTGCCAGCAGTTTTGACACTAGCAATCAGCCCCAGCATTTT. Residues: CASSFDTSNQPQHF.